This TCR beta chain derives from a study of Graves' ophthalmopathy and Graves' hyperthyroidism. Findings of the study overall: For predicting ophthalmopathy progression, the model had roughly 64% sensitivity and nearly 75% specificity.

Amplification from RNA transcripts yielded the TCR beta CDR3 regions. First-round RT-PCR employed HTBI primers, with a second-round multiplex PCR after it. In TCRdb, the multiplex PCR reads were re-called with MiXCR into one record per CDR3 protein. The table shows hundreds of thousands of distinct CDR3 sequences, with under 50% occurring only once. The V gene's germline CDR1 is MNHNY and CDR2 SVGAGI (reference sequence). CDR3 length: 14 amino acids. Trimming cost V 4 bases and J 1 base, with 10 bases left between them. This clonotype was seen ten or more times. Its antigen is not identified. Sequenced: peripheral blood. The sequence came from an adult man with Graves' ophthalmopathy. The rearrangement links TRBV6-6 to TRBJ1-1, with a possible D match to TRBD1 (6 bases). CDR3 amino acids: CASSFGGTNTEAFF. The CDR3 DNA follows: TGTGCCAGCAGTTTTGGGGGCACGAACACTGAAGCTTTCTTT.